This T cell receptor (beta chain) was identified in a study of beta chain features in type 1 diabetes. Study conclusions and caveats: Researchers report that Type 1 diabetes patients had moderately but significantly shorter TCRB CDR3s across all four CD4+ subsets.

The investigators reverse transcribed all of the isolated RNA, so they sequenced expressed TCRB transcripts. The repertoire was sequenced with immunoSEQ multiplex PCR; TCRdb's copy has only in-frame clones and lacks some. Among 150,000 to 200,000 clones, 7% to 9.5% were seen once, and the ten largest hold under 0.85%. Comment on this clone: The antigen is unknown.

The sample consisted of central memory CD4+ T cells from blood. The TCR comes from a woman aged 25 to 39 with type 1 diabetes.

CDR3 residues: CASSWGTSSYEQYF. The CDR3 DNA sequence: TGTGCCAGCAGCTGGGGGACTAGCAGTTACGAGCAGTACTTC. The gene calls are TRBV7-9 and TRBJ2-7; 9 bases align to TRBD2. The J segment lost 4 bases and the V segment lost 4 bases, leaving 5 bases of the junction unmatched. There are 14 residues in the CDR3. Germline V lookup: CDR1 SEHNR, CDR2 FQNEAQ (reference sequence).